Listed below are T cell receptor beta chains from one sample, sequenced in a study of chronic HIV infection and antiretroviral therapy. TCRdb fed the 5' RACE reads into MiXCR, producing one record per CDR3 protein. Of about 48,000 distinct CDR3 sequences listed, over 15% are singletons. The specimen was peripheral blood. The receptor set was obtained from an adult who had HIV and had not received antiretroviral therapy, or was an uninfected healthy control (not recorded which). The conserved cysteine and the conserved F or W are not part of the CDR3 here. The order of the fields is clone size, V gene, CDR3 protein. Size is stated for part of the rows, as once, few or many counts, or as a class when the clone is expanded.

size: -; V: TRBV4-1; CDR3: ASSPGQLGTDTQY
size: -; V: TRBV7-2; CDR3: ASSLSASLAGGLGTDTQY
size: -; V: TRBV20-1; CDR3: SANRDGGTDTQY
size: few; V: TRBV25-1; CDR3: ASSASSYEQY
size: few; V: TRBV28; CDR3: ASSRSGASTDTQY
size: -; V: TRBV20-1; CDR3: SAYGRMNYEQY
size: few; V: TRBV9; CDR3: ASSVVGTSGDTQY
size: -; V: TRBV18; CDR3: ASSSGEVSHEQY
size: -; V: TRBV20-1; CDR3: SARKLPGGGRNTEAF
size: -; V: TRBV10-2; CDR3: ASRYRGGTEAF
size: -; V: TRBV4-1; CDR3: ASSGREEESTDTQY